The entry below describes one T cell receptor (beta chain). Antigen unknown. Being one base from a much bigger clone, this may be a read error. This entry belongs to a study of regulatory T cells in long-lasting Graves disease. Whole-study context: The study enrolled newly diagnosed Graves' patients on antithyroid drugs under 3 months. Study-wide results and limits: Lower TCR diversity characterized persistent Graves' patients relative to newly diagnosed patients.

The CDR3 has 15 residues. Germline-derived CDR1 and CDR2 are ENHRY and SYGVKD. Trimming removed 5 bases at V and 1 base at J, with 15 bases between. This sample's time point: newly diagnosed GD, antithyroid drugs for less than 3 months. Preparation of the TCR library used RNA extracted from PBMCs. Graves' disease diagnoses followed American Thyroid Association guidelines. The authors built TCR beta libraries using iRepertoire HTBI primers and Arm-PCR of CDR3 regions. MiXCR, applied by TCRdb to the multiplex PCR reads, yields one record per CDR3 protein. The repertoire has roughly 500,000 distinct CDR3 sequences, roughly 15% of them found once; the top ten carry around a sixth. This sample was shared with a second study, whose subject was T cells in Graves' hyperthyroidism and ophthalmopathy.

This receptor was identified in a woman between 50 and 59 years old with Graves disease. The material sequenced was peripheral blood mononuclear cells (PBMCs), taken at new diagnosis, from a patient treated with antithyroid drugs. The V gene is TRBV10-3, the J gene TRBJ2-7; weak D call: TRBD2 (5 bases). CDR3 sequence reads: CAISPGLGSSYEQYF. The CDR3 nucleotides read TGTGCCATCAGTCCCGGACTGGGTAGTTCCTACGAGCAGTACTTC.